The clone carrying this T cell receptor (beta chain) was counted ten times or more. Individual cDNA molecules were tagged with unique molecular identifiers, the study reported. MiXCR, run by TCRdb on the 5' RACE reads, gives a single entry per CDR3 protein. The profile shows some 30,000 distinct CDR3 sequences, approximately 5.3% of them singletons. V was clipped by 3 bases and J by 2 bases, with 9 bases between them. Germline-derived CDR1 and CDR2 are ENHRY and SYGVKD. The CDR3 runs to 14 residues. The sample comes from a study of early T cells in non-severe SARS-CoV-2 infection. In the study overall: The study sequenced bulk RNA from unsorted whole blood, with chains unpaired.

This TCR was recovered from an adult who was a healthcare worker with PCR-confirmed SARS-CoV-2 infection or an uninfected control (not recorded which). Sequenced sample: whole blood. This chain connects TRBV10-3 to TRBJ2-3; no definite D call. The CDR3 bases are TGTGCCATCAGTGATCCCGTTCCCACAGATACGCAGTATTTT. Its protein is CAISDPVPTDTQYF.